This T cell receptor (beta chain) originates from a study of post-analysis software for immune sequencing data. Study-wide background: Secondary progressive, relapsing-remitting and progressive-relapsing multiple sclerosis were among the included disease courses.

V gave up 3 bases and J gave up 5 bases, with 9 bases separating them. The CDR3 extends over 13 amino acids. The germline V gene has CDR1 KGHDR and CDR2 SFDVKD. Study-level results: Normalized Chao1 diversity was significantly reduced in patients versus controls. The five TRBV segments detected at higher frequency in patients than in controls included TRBV5-6, TRBV5-1 and TRBV20-1. Clustering by F measure revealed strong co-clustering among samples prepared together in one batch.

In this sample, this clonotype turned up a few times. The antigen remains undetermined. Unique molecular identifiers had been added to the TCR beta cDNA libraries. The yield from approximately 1 to 10 million T cells was roughly 500,000 cDNA molecules in total. TCRdb called the PCR reads again in MiXCR, with one record for every CDR3 protein. The sample consists of 650,000 to 900,000 distinct CDR3 sequences, 46% of them appearing once. This chain joins TRBV24-1 and TRBJ2-5; either TRBD1 or TRBD2 may fit D (5 bases each). This TCR came from a girl aged 10 to 17 with multiple sclerosis. Sequenced: blood. The CDR3 loop reads CATSDRGRETQYF. CDR3 nucleotide sequence: TGTGCCACCAGTGATCGGGGACGGGAGACCCAGTACTTC.